This T cell receptor (beta chain) was retrieved from a study of T cells in Graves' hyperthyroidism and ophthalmopathy (dated by TCRdb to about 2019). Study-level background: Peripheral blood was sampled at the time of initial diagnosis, prior to any treatment. To identify distinguishing TCR V-J signatures, a discovery cohort of around 98 patients was used, comprising 43 with Graves' ophthalmopathy and around 60 with stable Graves' hyperthyroidism. An independent validation cohort of around 19 hyperthyroidism patients and approximately 16 patients who later progressed to ophthalmopathy tested prospective prediction of ophthalmopathy. The roughly 90 discovery patients were divided at random into training and test sets in a 7:3 ratio. In six Graves' hyperthyroidism patients, the study also compared T-cell repertoires from thyroid tissue with T-cell repertoires from blood. Once sampling was done, hyperthyroidism patients were given methimazole at a starting dose of 30 mg daily, whereas ophthalmopathy patients were given high-dose intravenous methylprednisolone. The paper describes TCR Vbeta CDR3 sequencing of roughly 130 peripheral blood samples, made up of 43 ophthalmopathy patients, 70 to 80 hyperthyroidism patients and 17 progressor patients. Study-wide findings and limitations: A 13 V-J signature model separated ophthalmopathy from stable hyperthyroidism, with 87.88% sensitivity and roughly 84% specificity in cross-validation and 80%/75% in testing. Most expanded thyroid clonotypes (frequency above 0.001) were also detected in blood, suggesting blood repertoires may reflect thyroid immune responses. In validation, the model predicted progression to ophthalmopathy with approximately 70% sensitivity and 72% to 75% specificity, a median of approximately 6.7 months before onset. No statistical method was used to fix the sample size in advance, and group allocation was not hidden from the investigators.

TCR beta CDR3 regions were amplified from RNA transcripts. For the first round of RT-PCR on the TCR CDR3, the HTBI primer set was used together with the Qiagen OneStep RT-PCR kit. A second multiplex PCR round built the libraries, followed by size selection and purification. The libraries were sequenced on an Illumina HiSeq2000 using paired-end 100 bp reads. As for how the authors treated the data: SOAPnuke was used to process the raw data, throwing out any read that contained adapters or uncalled bases, had a mean Phred below 15, or lacked an exact constant-primer or identifier match. High-quality paired reads were merged using COPE v1.2.5, and each unique nucleotide sequence was defined as a clonotype. Clonotypes were aligned to IMGT TRBV, TRBD and TRBJ reference segments using MiTCR v1.1. Only V-J combinations with frequency above 0.0001, covering about 99% of repertoires, were analysed. The TCS score was defined as F50 (clonal expansion) divided by E x V (chaos), with BLOSUM62-based TCRdist calculated between CDR3 peptides within each V-J. Welch's t-statistics and random forest reduced some 510 V-J features to roughly 13, which were used in a naive Bayes classifier (R e1071). Thyroid-blood repertoire similarity was quantified with the Morisita-Horn index. The public sequencing data were trimmed at Q25 with fastp and processed into clonotypes with MiXCR by TCRdb, which kept only in-frame beta chains. Under each unique CDR3 protein, matching rows form one entry showing the most common genes and DNA. These V and J calls rely on TCRdb rather than the paper's analysis. The sample records roughly 700,000 distinct CDR3 sequences, about 35% of which are singletons. The ten largest make up 30% to 40% of the sample.

Notes on this clonotype: Its cognate antigen has yet to be identified. The input lacks base qualities; no much larger clone sits a single base away.

CDR1 and CDR2 are read off the germline V gene as LGHNA and YNFKEQ. The cysteine opens and the phenylalanine closes a CDR3 of 13 amino acids. Only CDR3 DNA is held: 39 bases, read in frame from base 1. The junction carries 5 bases between V and J, which are trimmed by 1 base and 5 bases respectively. Stable Graves' hyperthyroidism was defined as the absence of progression to ophthalmopathy over 18 months of follow-up. Hyperthyroidism patients were newly diagnosed, with disease duration under 2 months, and aged 18 to 65 years. The study excluded patients with uncontrolled infections, other autoimmune diseases, pregnancy or lactation. Diagnoses were based on clinical symptoms, serum thyroxine and TRAb, thyroid ultrasound and orbital computed tomography. PBMCs were isolated from about 9.2 ml of fresh peripheral blood by Ficoll-Paque density gradient centrifugation. Total RNA was extracted using Trizol reagent, and RNA quality was assessed on an Agilent 2100 Bioanalyzer.

This clonotype originated in a woman in her forties with Graves' hyperthyroidism. The chain joins TRBV4-2 to TRBJ1-4; no D gene can be assigned with confidence. The sample was blood. The bases are TGTGCCAGCAGCCAAGCGGGGAATGAAAAACTGTTTTTT. It translates to CASSQAGNEKLFF.